Below are 13 T cell receptor beta chains sequenced from a single sample in a study of CD4+ T cells in melanoma. Repertoires were generated with immunoSEQ multiplex PCR, while TCRdb's copy carries only in-frame clones and drops some. The sample lists some 11,000 clones, 55% to 75% occurring once. What was sequenced was cells from a culture (not recorded whether cultured in vitro). Source of these receptors: a human donor with melanoma.

This chain links TRBV6-5 with TRBJ1-5, with 7 bases that match TRBD1. J lost 4 bases, V lost 2 bases, and 2 bases had no gene match. The germline gives CDR1 MNHEY, CDR2 SVGAGI. This CDR3 contains 14 residues. In DNA, the CDR3 is TGTGCCAGCAGTTACGACAGGGTGAATCAGCCCCAGCATTTT. Translated, it gives CASSYDRVNQPQHF.

The gene calls are TRBV7-9 and TRBJ1-4; D may be TRBD1 (5 bases). Germline loops: CDR1 SEHNR, CDR2 FQNEAQ (reference sequence). The ends were cut back, 3 bases at V and 8 bases at J, with 13 bases in the middle. This CDR3 spans 14 amino acids. For the CDR3, the DNA is TGTGCCAGCAGCTTCATCGGGACTCGCGAAAAACTGTTTTTT. This codes for CASSFIGTREKLFF.

This clone was found a few times. This chain joins TRBV10-3 and TRBJ1-2; 7 nucleotides match TRBD1. The CDR3 consists of 14 residues. The V gene's germline CDR1 is ENHRY and CDR2 SYGVKD. V lost 6 bases and J lost 6; bases outside the gene matches: 10. CDR3 in amino acids: CAIRGGRGLNGYTF. In nucleotides, the CDR3 is TGTGCCATCAGAGGGGGCCGGGGTTTGAATGGCTACACCTTC.

This clone was detected only a few times. The J gene is TRBJ1-1, the V gene TRBV9; the match to TRBD1 covers 8 bases. The V gene end was trimmed by 4 bases and the J gene end by 11 bases; junction bases not matched to a gene: 4. The germline gives CDR1 SGDLS, CDR2 YYNGEE. CDR3 length: 11 residues. The CDR3 nucleotides read TGTGCCAGCAGCACAGGGGGTGAGGCTTTCTTT. Protein product: CASSTGGEAFF.

CDR3 protein: CASSIWGGMADTQYF. CDR3 bases: TGTGCCAGTAGTATTTGGGGGGGGATGGCAGATACGCAGTATTTT. The V gene is TRBV19, the J gene TRBJ2-3; TRBD2 aligns across 7 bases. Germline trimming cut 3 bases from V and 4 bases from J; bases unmatched to any gene: 7. This CDR3 is built from 15 residues. Germline V gene sequence: CDR1 LNHDA, CDR2 SQIVND (reference sequence).

This clone was seen a handful of times. The chain combines TRBV2 with TRBJ1-2; D not certain. V shed 5 bases and J shed 2 bases, with 9 bases lying between them. The CDR3 runs to 13 residues. From germline, CDR1 is SNHLY and CDR2 FYNNEI. The CDR3 region has the DNA TGTGCCAGCAGTATCGGCCCGAACTATGGCTACACCTTC. Translation gives CASSIGPNYGYTF.

This rearrangement joins TRBV11-3 to TRBJ2-2; D ambiguous. V dropped 5 bases and J dropped 8 bases, with 12 bases sitting between them. In germline, CDR1 is SGHNT, CDR2 YENEEA. CDR3 length equals 13 residues. CDR3 residues: CASSRGLSGELFF. Here the CDR3 DNA reads TGTGCCAGCAGCCGTGGGTTGTCGGGGGAGCTGTTTTTT.

DNA of the CDR3: TGTGCCAGCAGCTTTACTAGTTCCGGGGAGCTGTTTTTT. This gives the protein CASSFTSSGELFF. The V and J genes are TRBV7-9 and TRBJ2-2; D is perhaps TRBD2 (5 bases). From germline, CDR1 is SEHNR and CDR2 FQNEAQ (reference sequence). The CDR3 spans 13 residues. The V gene lost 3 bases and the J gene lost 6 bases, with 8 bases spanning the gap.

This clone has only a few counts. The chain employs TRBV28 and TRBJ1-6; the D gene is possibly TRBD1 (6 bases). The germline V and J ends were trimmed by 7 bases and 12 bases, with 13 bases remaining between them. Germline V gives CDR1 MDHEN, CDR2 SYDVKM. This CDR3 contains 12 residues. Written as DNA, the CDR3 is TGTGCCAGCATTTCAGGGGTAAAACCCCTCCACTTT. This gives the protein CASISGVKPLHF.

This clone was found a few times. CDR3 region: CASSLLPTLNTGELFF. CDR3 nucleotide sequence: TGTGCCAGCAGCTTACTTCCGACACTGAACACCGGGGAGCTGTTTTTT. This sequence joins TRBV7-3 and TRBJ2-2; D uncertain. The CDR3 length is 16 residues. Germline V lookup: CDR1 SGHTA, CDR2 FQGTGA. The V end lost 2 bases, the J end lost 1 base, and 11 bases lay between the germline ends. Based on the CDR3 plus reference TRBV7-3 and TRBJ2-2, the full variable domain is GAGVSQTPSNKVTEKGKYVELRCDPISGHTALYWYRQSLGQGPEFLIYFQGTGAADDSGLPNDRFFAVRPEGSVSTLKIQRTERGDSAVYLCASSLLPTLNTGELFFGEGSRLTVL.

The chain couples TRBV10-3 to TRBJ2-7; TRBD1 might be the D (5 bases). Trimming removed 3 bases at V and 2 bases at J, with 8 bases between. Germline assignment: CDR1 ENHRY and CDR2 SYGVKD. The CDR3 contains 13 residues. The CDR3 DNA sequence: TGTGCCATCAGTGACAGGGCCACCTACGAGCAGTACTTC. This translates into CAISDRATYEQYF.

This clone was seen just once. The gene calls are TRBV7-8 and TRBJ2-2, with 7 bases matching TRBD2. Trimming at V came to 1 base and at J to 4 bases, leaving 3 bases not matched to a gene. This CDR3 has 15 residues. Germline V CDR1 and CDR2: SGHVS, FQNEAQ. The DNA for the CDR3 is TGTGCCAGCAGCTTAGGCTCGGGGGGCACCGGGGAGCTGTTTTTT. It codes for CASSLGSGGTGELFF.

The chain joins TRBV6-6 to TRBJ2-1, with TRBD2 matching 10 bases. Germline CDR1 reads MNHNY; CDR2 reads SVGAGI (reference sequence). The V gene end was trimmed by 0 bases and the J gene end by 8 bases; junction bases not matched to a gene: 4. CDR3 length equals 15 residues. For the CDR3, the DNA is TGTGCCAGCAGTTACTCGGGACTAGCGAGGTATGAGCAGTTCTTC. This codes for CASSYSGLARYEQFF.